This T cell receptor beta chain was identified in a study of cytomegalovirus exposure and HLA in healthy donors. Background on the study: Findings of an earlier analysis included some 110 million unique TCR beta sequences from roughly 200 million T cells. Whole-study results and caveats: Diagnosis of cytomegalovirus status made by the classifier reportedly showed high specificity and sensitivity. Altogether, 164 TCR beta chains were recorded as cytomegalovirus-associated.

A note on this clone: Its antigen is unknown.

The V and J ends lost 7 bases and 0 bases, in that order; junction bases with no gene match: 2. CDR1 and CDR2 (germline): SQVTM, ANQGSEA. CDR3 size: 13 residues. PCR employed 60 Vbeta and 13 Jbeta primers. Here immunoSEQ multiplex PCR was the method, and the copy in TCRdb shows in-frame clones only, minus some. The table has about 73,000 clones, roughly 80% seen once. Sequencing was carried out using PBMCs. The rearrangement links TRBV29-1 to TRBJ2-2, with 7 positions matching TRBD1. The clonotype was recovered from a male donor in good health and CMV-seronegative. The CDR3 coding sequence is TGCAGCGGGGACAGCCCGAACACCGGGGAGCTGTTTTTT. Translation gives CSGDSPNTGELFF.